This T cell receptor (beta chain) appears in the sequencing data of a study of shared clonotypes between healthy human individuals. Looking at the study overall: CD4 naive and memory got three plates each, CD8 naive two, CD8 memory one.

The CDR3 is made up of 11 amino acids. Germline loops: CDR1 SQVTM, CDR2 ANQGSEA. V shed 5 bases and J shed 2 bases, with 7 bases lying between them. The protocol was immunoSEQ multiplex PCR, while the TCRdb copy is restricted to in-frame clones and leaves out a portion. The sample has some 2,500,000 clones; approximately 93% are singletons. Every one of the donors was a Caucasian adult that lived in Nashville, Tennessee. V gene TRBV29-1 combines with J gene TRBJ2-7; D unclear. Sequencing was performed on naive CD4+ T cells from PBMCs. The subset is: CD45RA+ positively selected. This receptor was identified in a man younger than 35 in good health. Some clones in this sample may be carry-over from other donors' samples. CDR3 protein: CSVSSTYEQYF. As DNA, the CDR3 is TGCAGCGTTTCCAGTACCTACGAGCAGTACTTC.